The 13 T cell receptor beta chains below all came from one sample that was sequenced in a study of T cells after somatic rescue of genetic block. The protocol was immunoSEQ multiplex PCR, while the TCRdb copy is restricted to in-frame clones and leaves out a portion. The table has tens of thousands of clones, 75% to 90% seen once. Source material: peripheral blood mononuclear cells (PBMCs). The receptor source for this set is a woman aged 18-35 years.

The chain employs TRBV5-1 and TRBJ1-2; D is undetermined. This CDR3 has 14 residues. Germline values: CDR1 SGHRS, CDR2 YFSETQ. Trimming shortened V by 4 bases and J by 2 bases, and 12 bases separated the two germline ends. The CDR3, as DNA: TGCGCCAGCAGCCCCCCGACGACAAACTATGGCTACACCTTC. Its protein product is CASSPPTTNYGYTF.

V gene TRBV28 combines with J gene TRBJ2-7; TRBD2 aligns across 13 bases. Trimming removed 7 bases from V and 7 bases from J; junction bases left unmatched: 10. Per the germline V gene, CDR1 is MDHEN and CDR2 is SYDVKM. The CDR3 is 15 residues long. CDR3 sequence (DNA): TGTGCCAGCACTGGACTAGCGGGAGTACTAGGTGAGCAGTACTTC. Amino acids: CASTGLAGVLGEQYF.

V and J are TRBV27 and TRBJ1-5; a weak D match, TRBD1 (6 bases). V was pared by 6 bases and J by 6 bases, with 9 bases between. In germline, CDR1 is MNHEY, CDR2 SMNVEV (reference sequence). The length of the CDR3 is 12 residues. Here the CDR3 DNA reads TGTGCCAGCAGAGGGGGGGGTCAGCCCCAGCATTTT. It is translated as CASRGGGQPQHF.

The sample holds a few counts of this clone. The chain joins TRBV10-3 to TRBJ1-1; 8 nucleotides agree with TRBD1. Germline-derived CDR1 and CDR2 are ENHRY and SYGVKD. This CDR3 has 12 residues. V was pared by 6 bases and J by 9 bases, with 6 bases of the junction left unmatched. The CDR3 protein is CAISLTGGQAFF. The CDR3 DNA reads TGTGCCATCAGCCTTACAGGGGGGCAAGCTTTCTTT.

This chain uses TRBV5-1 with TRBJ1-2; the D is unclear. This CDR3 region has 14 residues. V lost 0 bases and J 2 bases, leaving 8 bases between the germline ends. Looked up from germline, CDR1 is SGHRS and CDR2 is YFSETQ. The CDR3 DNA sequence: TGCGCCAGCAGCTTGGGGGCGGAAAACTATGGCTACACCTTC. Amino acid sequence: CASSLGAENYGYTF.

This chain uses TRBV19 with TRBJ2-5; the D is unclear. Germline CDR1 reads LNHDA; CDR2 reads SQIVND (reference sequence). V dropped 7 bases and J dropped 5 bases, with 11 bases sitting between them. This CDR3 is 12 amino acids long. Written as DNA, the CDR3 is TGTGCCAGTAAAAGTGAAGGGGAGACCCAGTACTTC. It is translated as CASKSEGETQYF.

This clone was observed once. The rearrangement joins TRBV18 to TRBJ1-2, with D perhaps TRBD1 (6 bases). Germline CDR1 reads KGHSH; CDR2 reads LQKENI. V dropped 3 bases and J dropped 3 bases, with 11 bases sitting between them. CDR3 size: 14 residues. CDR3 region: CASSPPDRYYGYTF. The DNA of the CDR3 is TGTGCCAGCTCACCCCCAGACAGGTACTATGGCTACACCTTC.

This clone was picked up one time. V usage is TRBV9 and J usage is TRBJ2-7; TRBD1 matches at 10 bases. The V and J ends lost 3 bases and 4 bases, in that order; junction bases with no gene match: 4. The CDR3 runs to 14 residues. Germline V gives CDR1 SGDLS, CDR2 YYNGEE. The CDR3 coding sequence is TGTGCCAGCAGCGCCCGACAGGGGGCATACGAGCAGTACTTC. Translating it yields CASSARQGAYEQYF.

The chain has TRBV29-1 and TRBJ1-1, with 7 bases aligning to TRBD1. The CDR3 consists of 11 residues. Germline values: CDR1 SQVTM, CDR2 ANQGSEA. V trimming: 7 bases; J trimming: 8 bases; junction bases outside the gene matches: 7. In DNA form, the CDR3 reads TGCAGCGGGGTCGGACAGGTCGAAGCTTTCTTT. The encoded protein is CSGVGQVEAFF.

This clone has a single count. The gene calls are TRBV9 and TRBJ2-2, with TRBD1 matching over 7 bases. Trimming at V came to 0 bases and at J to 3 bases, leaving 8 bases not matched to a gene. This CDR3 contains 17 residues. Germline CDR1 reads SGDLS; CDR2 reads YYNGEE. CDR3 coding DNA: TGTGCCAGCAGCGTAGAAGTGTTGGGACAGCACACCGGGGAGCTGTTTTTT. The encoded protein is CASSVEVLGQHTGELFF.

The chain has TRBV19 and TRBJ2-1; TRBD2 aligns across 11 bases. Germline trimming cut 4 bases from V and 4 bases from J; bases unmatched to any gene: 6. The CDR3 consists of 16 residues. Germline CDR1 LNHDA, CDR2 SQIVND (reference sequence). CDR3 sequence reads: CASSTVGLAVYNEQFF. CDR3 in DNA: TGTGCCAGTAGTACGGTGGGACTAGCGGTATACAATGAGCAGTTCTTC. Complete variable domain (other parts from reference TRBV19 and TRBJ2-1): DGGITQSPKYLFRKEGQNVTLSCEQNLNHDAMYWYRQDPGQGLRLIYYSQIVNDFQKGDIAEGYSVSREKKESFPLTVTSAQKNPTAFYLCASSTVGLAVYNEQFFGPGTRLTVL.

The chain carries TRBV10-3 and TRBJ2-3; the D call may be TRBD1 or TRBD2 (5 bases each). Germline V gene lookup returns CDR1 ENHRY and CDR2 SYGVKD. This CDR3 has 17 residues. Trimming cost V 2 bases and J 5 bases, with 20 bases left between them. CDR3 sequence reads: CAISETALGGVVDTQYF. The CDR3 DNA reads as TGTGCCATCAGTGAGACCGCTCTTGGGGGAGTTGTAGATACGCAGTATTTT.

This clone was detected only a few times. This chain joins TRBV29-1 and TRBJ1-1; unclear D gene. Looked up from germline, CDR1 is SQVTM and CDR2 is ANQGSEA. The length of the CDR3 is 9 residues. The CDR3 is CSGGNEAFF. The CDR3 nucleotides are TGCAGTGGTGGGAATGAAGCTTTCTTT.